One sample yielded the 21 T cell receptor beta chains listed below, sequenced in a study of identical twins (dated by TCRdb to 2015 to 2016). The library was built by means of 5' RACE. The data were produced on an Illumina HiSeq 2000. TCRdb took the public reads, trimmed them with fastp at Q25, ran MiXCR for clone calling and kept in-frame beta chains. Entries are consolidated by CDR3 protein sequence, retaining the most common genes and DNA. This sample lists 400,000 to 600,000 distinct CDR3 sequences; approximately 20% were detected once. Of the sample, 0.48% is held by the ten largest clones. These same records also appear under a second study, on yellow fever vaccine responses in identical twins.

Sequenced: CD4+ T cells sorted from blood. The receptor set was obtained from a woman under 30 in good health.

This sequence joins TRBV12-3 or TRBV12-4 and TRBJ2-5; D gene ambiguous. V was clipped by 1 base and J by 6 bases, with 12 bases between them. The CDR3 has 14 amino acids. CDR3 sequence reads: CASSLVPGQKTQYF. The CDR3 DNA is TGTGCCAGCAGTTTAGTGCCTGGTCAAAAGACCCAGTACTTC.

This clonotype was observed a few times. V is TRBV28 and J is TRBJ2-1; D perhaps matches TRBD2 (7 bases). This CDR3 has 17 residues. Germline V CDR1 and CDR2: MDHEN, SYDVKM. V was pared by 3 bases and J by 5 bases, with 20 bases between. The CDR3 DNA sequence: TGTGCCAGCAGTTTCCCACGGGGGGCGGGTAGTAACAATGAGCAGTTCTTC. The encoded protein is CASSFPRGAGSNNEQFF.

The rearrangement joins TRBV6-2 or TRBV6-3 to TRBJ1-5; D unclear. This CDR3 is built from 14 residues. V was cut by 7 bases and J by 9 bases, with 19 bases left in between. The germline V gene has CDR1 MNHEY and CDR2 SVGEGT. CDR3 bases: TGTGCCAGCATAGCGAATACCCACGCGGGGCCCCAGCATTTT. Translation: CASIANTHAGPQHF.

The rearrangement uses TRBV6-1 and TRBJ2-4; 8 bases agree with TRBD2. Per germline, CDR1 MNHNS and CDR2 SASEGT. Germline trimming cut 6 bases from V and 0 bases from J; bases unmatched to any gene: 4. The CDR3 contains 15 residues. This CDR3 is CASRPGGVAKNIQYF. The CDR3 nucleotides read TGTGCCAGCAGACCCGGGGGGGTAGCCAAAAACATTCAGTACTTC.

This clonotype was seen more than once but under ten times. The genes are TRBV5-1 and TRBJ1-5, with D possibly being TRBD1 (6 bases). V lost 0 bases and J 2 bases, leaving 9 bases between the germline ends. This CDR3 is built from 15 residues. CDR1 SGHRS and CDR2 YFSETQ come from the germline V gene. This chain's CDR3 is CASSLEGVGNQPQHF. The CDR3 DNA sequence: TGCGCCAGCAGCTTGGAGGGGGTTGGCAATCAGCCCCAGCATTTT.

The chain is built from TRBV20-1 and TRBJ2-5; 7 bases map to TRBD1. CDR3 length: 14 residues. The junction had 9 bases not matched to a gene; V was cut back by 6 bases and J by 2 bases. The germline gives CDR1 DFQATT, CDR2 SNEGSKA (reference sequence). CDR3 sequence (DNA): TGCAGTGCCCCGAGCCAGACAGGGCAAGAGACCCAGTACTTC. It specifies CSAPSQTGQETQYF.

V and J are TRBV5-1 and TRBJ1-2; 7 bases fit TRBD1. Germline V lookup: CDR1 SGHRS, CDR2 YFSETQ. J gave up 0 bases and V 4 bases, and 9 bases lay outside the gene matches. CDR3 length: 16 residues. CDR3 protein: CASSETTGKANYGYTF. CDR3 sequence (DNA): TGCGCCAGCAGCGAAACGACAGGGAAAGCTAACTATGGCTACACCTTC.

This clonotype was seen only a few times. The V gene is TRBV5-1, the J gene TRBJ1-1, with D uncertain. V gave up 1 base and J gave up 3 bases, with 10 bases separating them. The CDR3 runs to 14 residues. The germline V gene encodes CDR1 SGHRS and CDR2 YFSETQ. The DNA for the CDR3 is TGCGCCAGCAGCTTGAGCAGGTTCGACACTGAAGCTTTCTTT. As protein: CASSLSRFDTEAFF.

The chain uses TRBV20-1 and TRBJ2-1; the D gene is possibly TRBD1 (7 bases). From germline, CDR1 is DFQATT and CDR2 SNEGSKA (reference sequence). The V end was cut by 4 bases, the J end by 1 base, with 14 bases between. The CDR3 spans 15 residues. CDR3 residues: CSAKFPGGSYNEQFF. The CDR3 bases are TGCAGTGCTAAGTTCCCAGGGGGGTCCTACAATGAGCAGTTCTTC.

The CDR3 protein is CASSDIVGTQETQYF. CDR3 in DNA: TGCGCCAGCAGTGATATAGTAGGGACCCAAGAGACCCAGTACTTC. The V and J genes are TRBV10-2 and TRBJ2-5; tentatively, D is TRBD1 or TRBD2 (5 bases each). The length of the CDR3 is 15 residues. V was pared by 3 bases and J by 1 base, with 12 bases between. Germline CDR1 and CDR2: WSHSY and SAAADI.

There are a few counts of this clonotype. The chain combines TRBV12-3 or TRBV12-4 with TRBJ2-1; maybe TRBD2 (5 bases). This CDR3 contains 12 residues. V lost 5 bases and J lost 9, with 11 bases in between. CDR3 protein: CASSPYTSEQFF. The CDR3 nucleotides are TGTGCCAGCAGTCCCTATACTAGTGAGCAGTTCTTC.

This clonotype was seen a handful of times. The chain employs TRBV6-1 and TRBJ1-5; D gene unclear. The CDR3 is 14 amino acids. Germline V gene sequence: CDR1 MNHNS, CDR2 SASEGT. The V end was cut by 4 bases, the J end by 4 bases, with 11 bases between. DNA for the CDR3: TGTGCCAGCAGTGTTCACCCTGGGAATCAGCCCCAGCATTTT. It is translated as CASSVHPGNQPQHF.

V usage is TRBV6-2 or TRBV6-3 and J usage is TRBJ2-6; unclear D gene. V was cut by 3 bases and J by 3 bases, with 9 bases left in between. This CDR3 is built from 15 residues. From germline, CDR1 is MNHEY and CDR2 SVGEGT. The CDR3 is CASSYSSIGANVLTF. CDR3 in DNA: TGTGCCAGCAGTTATAGCAGCATTGGGGCCAACGTCCTGACTTTC.

This clonotype has a handful of counts. The CDR3 coding sequence is TGCAGTGCTAGAGATCTCCTGGGGGAGACCCAGTACTTC. This encodes CSARDLLGETQYF. This chain connects TRBV20-1 to TRBJ2-5; D remains unclear. Germline V gene data show CDR1 as DFQATT and CDR2 as SNEGSKA (reference sequence). Trimming stripped 0 bases from V and 5 bases from J, with 10 bases between. The CDR3 extends over 13 amino acids.

The chain joins TRBV5-1 to TRBJ2-2, with a weak D call TRBD2 (5 bases). V was pared by 2 bases and J by 5 bases, with 16 bases between. Germline CDR1 SGHRS, CDR2 YFSETQ. CDR3 size: 16 residues. The DNA of the CDR3 is TGCGCCAGCAGCTTACTGACAAACAGAGGGACCGGGGAGCTGTTTTTT. This gives the protein CASSLLTNRGTGELFF.

The V call is TRBV4-1, the J call TRBJ2-5; D uncertain. CDR1 and CDR2 (germline): MGHRA, YSYEKL. Trimming stripped 0 bases from V and 2 bases from J, with 7 bases between. CDR3 length equals 14 residues. Here the CDR3 reads CASSQEPWQETQYF. The DNA for the CDR3 is TGCGCCAGCAGCCAAGAGCCCTGGCAAGAGACCCAGTACTTC.

This clonotype has a handful of counts. J is TRBJ2-7 and V is TRBV14; possible D gene TRBD2, 7 bases. The CDR3 runs to 17 residues. Germline lookup yields CDR1 SGHDN and CDR2 FVKESK. Trimming shortened V by 1 base and J by 3 bases, and 19 bases separated the two germline ends. CDR3 region: CASSQGWWGGGYYEQYF. In nucleotides, the CDR3 is TGTGCCAGCAGCCAAGGGTGGTGGGGCGGGGGCTACTACGAGCAGTACTTC.

The chain is built from TRBV11-2 and TRBJ2-7; D possibly corresponds to TRBD2 (6 bases). V was trimmed by 5 bases and J by 0 bases, leaving 11 bases between them. Germline-derived CDR1 and CDR2 are SGHAT and FQNNGV. CDR3 size: 14 residues. The CDR3 sequence: CASSRDFPSYEQYF. The CDR3 DNA sequence: TGTGCCAGCAGCCGGGACTTCCCCTCCTACGAGCAGTACTTC.

The chain combines TRBV12-3 or TRBV12-4 with TRBJ1-5; 8 bases are shared with TRBD1. The CDR3 runs to 13 residues. V lost 5 bases to trimming and J lost 8 bases; unmatched junction nucleotides: 5. CDR3: CASSDRGSEPQHF. CDR3 nucleotide sequence: TGTGCCAGCAGTGACAGGGGATCGGAGCCCCAGCATTTT.

The chain recombines TRBV5-1 with TRBJ2-1; D is perhaps TRBD1 or TRBD2 (5 bases each). Trimming took off 3 bases at V and 12 bases at J, with 19 bases between the two ends. This CDR3 is built from 14 residues. In germline, CDR1 is SGHRS, CDR2 YFSETQ. The CDR3 DNA reads as TGCGCCAGCAGCTCCGCCGGGACGGTGAACGGGCAGTTCTTC. This encodes CASSSAGTVNGQFF.

This clonotype was observed a single time. The chain carries TRBV5-1 and TRBJ2-5, with TRBD2 matching over 10 bases. The CDR3 covers 16 residues. The V gene's germline CDR1 is SGHRS and CDR2 YFSETQ. Trimming took 8 bases from V and 4 from J; bases not matched to a gene: 14. CDR3 sequence: CASTAKGLATAETQYF. The CDR3 DNA is TGCGCCAGTACGGCCAAGGGACTAGCGACAGCAGAGACCCAGTACTTC.